A single sample gave rise to the 2 T cell receptor beta chains below, sequenced in a study of T-cell memory formation after mild COVID-19. TCRdb re-analysed the 5' RACE reads in MiXCR, keeping a single row per CDR3 protein. The repertoire holds some 150,000 distinct CDR3 sequences, with about 19% as singletons. Source material: PBMCs or a T cell subset sorted from them (not recorded which). All receptors derive from an adult woman who had mild COVID-19 (a few samples of this study predate the infection). Cell type and time point are not known.

This clonotype was recorded a few times. The chain has TRBV12-3 or TRBV12-4 and TRBJ1-4; no reliable D call. There are 14 residues in the CDR3. V lost 2 bases and J 8 bases, leaving 12 bases between the germline ends. The CDR3 bases are TGTGCCAGCAGTTTATCACATGGTACAGAAAAACTGTTTTTT. Translation gives CASSLSHGTEKLFF.

There are a few counts of this clonotype. The chain is built from TRBV10-3 and TRBJ1-2, with 7 bases aligning to TRBD1. Per germline, CDR1 ENHRY and CDR2 SYGVKD. Trimming at V came to 5 bases and at J to 0 bases, leaving 3 bases not matched to a gene. The CDR3 sequence is 14 residues long. CDR3 DNA sequence: TGTGCCATCAGTAGGGACAGCACTAACTATGGCTACACCTTC. Translated: CAISRDSTNYGYTF.